The entry that follows covers one T cell receptor beta chain sequence. Its antigen is not yet known. One base away there is no much larger clone; base qualities are not given. The germline V gene (reference sequence) provides CDR1 LNHNV and CDR2 YYDKDF. The CDR3 holds 15 amino acids from the cysteine to the phenylalanine. The retained sequence is limited to the CDR3, 45 bases, with the frame set at the first base. The V and J ends are trimmed by 6 bases and 2 bases, leaving 15 bases between them. The data are from a study of shared clonotypes between healthy human individuals (dated by TCRdb to about 2020). About the full investigation: The cohort comprised two women and a few men aged 18 to 49 years. For each donor, CD4 naive and CD4 memory were each run on three plates, CD8 naive on two plates, and CD8 memory on one plate. Blood TCR repertoires of a handful of healthy adults were deeply sequenced to estimate repertoire size and the extent of clonotype sharing between individuals. Different laboratories and diverse techniques were used to prepare libraries and sequence TCR repertoires, to increase sequencing depth and limit assay-specific biases. Each donor's leukapheresis produced roughly between about 0.9 and 9.5 billion PBMCs. The study at large found these results: Clonotypes shared by all four sorted-subset donors showed higher generation probabilities than non-shared clonotypes. Only blood was sampled, and tissue TCR repertoires likely differ from those in blood. When a few donors were compared, the shared fraction of clonotypes was roughly 4.8% for naive CD4, about 4% for naive CD8, about 2.5% for memory CD4, and 0.3% to 0.5% for memory CD8. Pairwise subsampling indicated that sequencing depth was expected to affect the degree of clonotype sharing among donors. Because the study included a small number of donors, the genetic and exposure-history diversity represented was limited. Estimated clonotype richness was generally larger for naive than for memory subsets. Even with the large sequencing depth, rarefaction of the sorted-subset datasets indicated that sequencing was incomplete.

The donors were healthy, HIV-negative adults with no recently reported acute infections or vaccinations. All donors were Caucasian adults living in Nashville, Tennessee, USA. CD4+ T cells were enriched by magnetic negative selection; naive cells were then positively selected on CD45RA, and the negative fraction formed the memory subset. After blood collection by leukapheresis, PBMCs were isolated using Ficoll-Histopaque density gradient centrifugation and then cryopreserved in the vapor phase of liquid nitrogen. Analytical flow cytometry was used to check the purity and quantity of each magnetically sorted T cell population. Genomic DNA was isolated from each sorted fraction and quantified by UV absorbance on a Nanodrop 2000c. Using the deep immunoSEQ assay, multiplex PCR amplified TCR CDR3 regions from genomic DNA. For each cell subset, the extracted genomic DNA was distributed evenly across all wells of several immunoSEQ 96-well plates, and each plate served as one replicate. Each replicate PCR for sorted subsets received 200 ng genomic DNA, equal to roughly 29,000 T cell genomes. The purified libraries were quantified using a Qubit 3.0 fluorometer, sized with a Bioanalyzer 2100, and then quantified again using the KAPA Library Quantification kit. Each immunoSEQ 96-well plate was sequenced on its own single-read 150-cycle Illumina NextSeq 550 flow cell. In the source study's methods: Because the immunoSEQ output held only junctional sequences and lacked quality scores, the filtering could not match the filtering applied to full-length reads. To assign V/J genes and CDR3, sequences were annotated against IMGT germline references using PyIR, a Python wrapper for IgBLAST v1.9. Reads were filtered out if the reads had weak V/J assignments (E-value above 1e-6), no CDR3, stop codons, out-of-frame junctions, or ambiguous translated residues. V3J clonotypes were defined by identical inferred V gene, J gene, and CDR3 amino acid sequence. To compute the percentage overlap between repertoires, the number of shared unique clonotypes was divided by the size of the smaller repertoire. Repertoire richness was assessed with RTK rarefaction, the Chao1 estimator, and Recon v2.1 estimates of unobserved clonotypes. Generation probabilities were computed with OLGA for all TCRbeta clonotypes obtained by the gDNA method from several donors. As stored in TCRdb, this immuneACCESS dataset retains in-frame rearrangements with V and J assigned. A fraction of the clones does not appear; measured against another copy, unresolved V genes explain less than half of the discrepancy, and the remainder lacks a known reason. V and J calls plus clone size are reproduced from that table; the DNA served to infer D and trimming. Here the sample has approximately 1.4 million clones; approximately 98% occur a single time. The ten largest clones add up to about 0.45% of the sample.

Material for sequencing was naive CD4+ T cells sorted from blood. The cell subset or site label for this specimen denotes: CD45RA+ positively selected. Rearrangement joined TRBV15 to TRBJ2-3; no D segment can be confidently identified. The receptor was isolated from a man aged 25 to 40 in good health. This receptor has the CDR3 CATSPRAGPTDTQYF. The nucleotide sequence is TGTGCCACCAGTCCTCGGGCCGGCCCCACAGATACGCAGTATTTT.